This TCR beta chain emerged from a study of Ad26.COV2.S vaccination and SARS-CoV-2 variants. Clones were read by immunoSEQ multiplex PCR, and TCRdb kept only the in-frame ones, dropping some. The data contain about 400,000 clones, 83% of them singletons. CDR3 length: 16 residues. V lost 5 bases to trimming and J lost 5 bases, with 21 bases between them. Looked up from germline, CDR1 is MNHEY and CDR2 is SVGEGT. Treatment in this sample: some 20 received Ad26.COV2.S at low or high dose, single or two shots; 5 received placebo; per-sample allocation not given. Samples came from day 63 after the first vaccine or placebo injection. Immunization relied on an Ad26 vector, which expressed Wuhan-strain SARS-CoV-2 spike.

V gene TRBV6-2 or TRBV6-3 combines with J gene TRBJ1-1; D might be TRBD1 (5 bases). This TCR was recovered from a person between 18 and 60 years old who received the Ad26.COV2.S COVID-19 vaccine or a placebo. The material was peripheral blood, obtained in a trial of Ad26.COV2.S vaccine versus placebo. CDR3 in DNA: TGTGCCAGCAGTCGGTTACTGGGGGTGGTATGGACTGAAGCTTTCTTT. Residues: CASSRLLGVVWTEAFF.